This T cell receptor (beta chain) was retrieved from a study of neoadjuvant nivolumab and ipilimumab in lung cancer (dated by TCRdb to the early 2020s). Turning to the overall study: Nivolumab was administered intravenously at 3 mg/kg on days 1, 15 and 29, and in the combination arm ipilimumab 1 mg/kg was added on day 1 only. For each study arm, the primary endpoint of the trial was the rate of major pathologic response (MPR) in the intention-to-treat population. TCR repertoires in pretherapy (baseline) peripheral blood were compared with TCR repertoires in tumors resected at surgery after neoadjuvant immune checkpoint blockade. Matched pretherapy and resected tumor pairs were analyzed from seven patients, of whom four had been treated with nivolumab and three with nivolumab plus ipilimumab. A total of roughly 42 patients with operable NSCLC were treated in the trial, with about 23 randomized to nivolumab monotherapy and approximately 20 randomized to nivolumab plus ipilimumab. Paper-wide results and their limitations: There was no significant correlation between TCR clonality and pathologic tumor regression, and just a single major-pathologic-response sample was available for the clonality-regression analysis. A small number of samples was subjected to TCR sequencing. From pretherapy to surgery, tumor T-cell richness and clonality increased in three of three dual-therapy tumors but in only two of four nivolumab-treated tumors. TCR richness in pretherapy blood showed a positive correlation with richness in tumors resected after neoadjuvant therapy (Spearman R of about 0.81). Resected tumors had greater TCR richness and clonality than tumor-adjacent uninvolved lung, and increases were observed in more dual-therapy-treated tumors.

This sample's time point label indicates: at surgical resection after neoadjuvant nivolumab +/- ipilimumab. The samples were obtained from NEOSTAR, a phase 2 randomized trial that tested neoadjuvant nivolumab or nivolumab plus ipilimumab, followed by surgery, in operable NSCLC. Including cysteine and phenylalanine, the CDR3 has 9 amino acids. This entry keeps only the CDR3 DNA: 27 bases, framed from base 1. CDR1 is given as SQVTM and CDR2 as ANQGSEA, both from the germline V gene. In the case of this clone: Its binding antigen is unknown. The germline gene is not matched at one end of the junction; a read error may be the cause.

The method behind the library was the immunoSEQ multiplex PCR assay. The study's own analysis went as follows. Repertoires were summarized in terms of richness and clonality, and significantly expanded and contracted clones between pre- and post-therapy samples were identified. Here the immuneACCESS table is served through TCRdb, limited to in-frame sequences with V and J called. Missing clones are a known gap in these copies; in checked studies unresolved V genes cover under half, and the rest lacks a known reason. V and J calls and clone size are as listed in that table; D and trimming were resolved from the DNA. This sample is represented by about 13,000 clones; about 94% of them were singletons. Around 2.3% of the sample rests with the top ten.

The clonotype comes from an adult with non-small cell lung cancer. Material: peripheral blood, obtained after neoadjuvant nivolumab, alone or with ipilimumab, at or shortly before surgery. The chain uses TRBV29-1 and TRBJ2-2; a tentative D match to TRBD2 spans 5 bases. For the CDR3, the sequence is CTLQRGAVF. The nucleotides read TGCACCCTACAACGGGGAGCTGTTTTT.